This T cell receptor beta chain appears in the sequencing data of a study of T cell responses to AZD1222 COVID-19 vaccine. Regarding the study as a whole: Spike-specific TCR depth and breadth grew after two AZD1222 doses. Only a handful of AZD1222 recipients, more than five in all, had baseline seropositivity. The donor cohort was predominantly white British with a female majority, and clonal diversity may have been underestimated.

The protocol was immunoSEQ multiplex PCR, while the TCRdb copy is restricted to in-frame clones and leaves out a portion. Of about 99,000 clones in the sample, roughly 91% were seen once. Trimming removed 11 bases from V and 5 bases from J, with 6 bases in between. Germline V gene sequence: CDR1 MNHEY, CDR2 SMNVEV (reference sequence). The CDR3 consists of 9 residues. With respect to this clone: What it binds is not known.

The source material was peripheral blood, sampled on day 0 of AZD1222 vaccination. The V call is TRBV27, the J call TRBJ1-2; D is undetermined. This receptor was taken from an adult in good health. CDR3 sequence reads: CAAEYGYTF. CDR3 coding DNA: TGTGCCGCCGAATATGGCTACACCTTC.